A single sample is the source of the 22 T cell receptor beta chains below, sequenced in a study of shared clonotypes between healthy human individuals. Data came from immunoSEQ multiplex PCR; TCRdb stores just in-frame clones and leaves some out. The sample lists over 800,000 clones; roughly 92% were seen once. CD45RO-negative CD8 cells positively selected for CCR7 made up the naive population, which excluded terminally differentiated effector memory CD45RA+ cells. Sequencing was done on a sample of naive CD8+ T cells sorted from blood. Receptors were obtained from a man aged 25 to 40 in good health.

The V gene is TRBV12-5, the J gene TRBJ2-1; TRBD1 is a possible D gene (5 bases). Germline loops: CDR1 LGHNT, CDR2 FRNRAP. The CDR3 loop spans 16 amino acids. V lost 0 bases, J lost 4 bases, and 13 bases lay in between. CDR3 sequence: CASGLVRLAGYNEQFF. For the CDR3, the DNA is TGTGCTAGTGGTTTGGTACGACTTGCAGGGTACAATGAGCAGTTCTTC.

A single count supports this clone. This chain connects TRBV28 to TRBJ2-2, with D possibly matching TRBD2 (5 bases). The germline V and J ends were trimmed by 10 bases and 4 bases, with 10 bases remaining between them. Per germline, CDR1 MDHEN and CDR2 SYDVKM. This CDR3 region has 12 residues. The CDR3 is CAILAITGELFF. The CDR3 coding sequence is TGTGCCATTCTAGCCATCACCGGGGAGCTGTTTTTT.

The V gene is TRBV5-6, the J gene TRBJ2-2; a weak D match, TRBD2 (5 bases). Looked up from germline, CDR1 is SGHDT and CDR2 is YYEEEE. The V end was cut by 2 bases, the J end by 7 bases, with 9 bases between. The CDR3 loop spans 13 amino acids. The CDR3 DNA reads TGTGCCAGCAGCTTCCGGACTGGCGGGGAGCTGTTTTTT. This codes for CASSFRTGGELFF. Looking up the rest from reference TRBV5-6 and TRBJ2-2 gives the full variable domain: DAGVTQSPTHLIKTRGQQVTLRCSPKSGHDTVSWYQQALGQGPQFIFQYYEEEERQRGNFPDRFSGHQFPNYSSELNVNALLLGDSALYLCASSFRTGGELFFGEGSRLTVL.

This chain joins TRBV18 and TRBJ1-1; D is unclear. V lost 2 bases and J 7 bases, leaving 5 bases between the germline ends. Germline V CDR1 and CDR2: KGHSH, LQKENI. The CDR3 is 11 amino acids. CDR3 loop: CASSPGGEAFF. CDR3 coding DNA: TGTGCCAGCTCACCAGGTGGTGAAGCTTTCTTT.

The J gene is TRBJ2-7, the V gene TRBV27; D might be TRBD1 or TRBD2, each matching 5 bases. The length of the CDR3 is 14 residues. V was trimmed by 5 bases and J by 3 bases, leaving 14 bases between them. Germline assignment: CDR1 MNHEY and CDR2 SMNVEV (reference sequence). CDR3 amino acids: CASSPRTSGYEQYF. The CDR3 DNA follows: TGTGCCAGCAGTCCAAGGACAAGCGGCTACGAGCAGTACTTC.

The chain recombines TRBV9 with TRBJ2-7; D call uncertain. The CDR3 spans 14 residues. Deletions cut 4 bases from V and 2 bases from J, with 13 bases between. The germline V gene has CDR1 SGDLS and CDR2 YYNGEE. The DNA of the CDR3 is TGTGCCAGCAGCAGATCTTCGGGTACCTACGAGCAGTACTTC. Amino acid sequence: CASSRSSGTYEQYF.

This chain connects TRBV27 to TRBJ2-3; 7 bases map to TRBD1. V trimming: 5 bases; J trimming: 5 bases; junction bases outside the gene matches: 19. CDR3 length: 18 amino acids. CDR1 MNHEY and CDR2 SMNVEV come from the germline V gene (reference sequence). CDR3 in amino acids: CASSPYLTGAVDRDTQYF. The CDR3 region has the DNA TGTGCCAGCAGTCCGTACCTCACAGGGGCGGTGGATAGAGATACGCAGTATTTT.

This chain uses TRBV6-1 with TRBJ1-1; D may be TRBD1 (6 bases). CDR1 is MNHNS and CDR2 is SASEGT in the germline V gene. The CDR3 is 15 amino acids. V gave up 1 base and J gave up 2 bases, with 11 bases separating them. CDR3 DNA: TGTGCCAGCAGTGAAGAGTGGGGGGCTAACACTGAAGCTTTCTTT. Protein product: CASSEEWGANTEAFF.

This clone was seen only once. The rearrangement joins TRBV7-2 to TRBJ2-2; D gene uncertain. V lost 4 bases to trimming and J lost 3 bases, with 15 bases between them. The germline V gene has CDR1 SGHTA and CDR2 FQGNSA. This CDR3 has 16 residues. This CDR3 reads CASSSGRAIHTGELFF. CDR3 sequence (DNA): TGTGCCAGCAGCTCAGGCCGGGCCATACACACCGGGGAGCTGTTTTTT.

V and J are TRBV28 and TRBJ2-1; possible D gene TRBD2, 6 bases. CDR1 and CDR2 from the germline V gene are MDHEN and SYDVKM. The CDR3 has 16 amino acids. Trimming took 5 bases from V and 5 from J, leaving 19 bases between them. CDR3 bases: TGTGCCAGCAGTCCCCTATTTCCTAGCGAGAACAATGAGCAGTTCTTC. It is translated as CASSPLFPSENNEQFF.

The rearrangement uses TRBV5-1 and TRBJ2-1, with a possible D match to TRBD1 (5 bases). The germline gives CDR1 SGHRS, CDR2 YFSETQ. V was trimmed by 0 bases and J by 7 bases, leaving 17 bases between them. The CDR3 has 16 residues. The CDR3 here is CASSLGTGPETNEQFF. CDR3 bases: TGCGCCAGCAGCTTGGGTACAGGCCCTGAAACTAATGAGCAGTTCTTC.

This clone was seen only a few times. The rearrangement joins TRBV7-3 to TRBJ2-7, with D possibly TRBD1 on 6 matching bases. Germline V gene data show CDR1 as SGHTA and CDR2 as FQGTGA. The CDR3 runs 13 residues. The CDR3 bases are TGTGTCCCACCCAGGGGAAATAGGTACGAGCAGTACTTC. It encodes CVPPRGNRYEQYF.

This chain uses TRBV27 with TRBJ2-6; D gene uncertain. V gave up 6 bases and J gave up 0 bases, with 9 bases separating them. Per germline, CDR1 MNHEY and CDR2 SMNVEV (reference sequence). The CDR3 consists of 15 residues. The CDR3 DNA follows: TGTGCCAGCAGGCGATTTAACTCTGGGGCCAACGTCCTGACTTTC. This encodes CASRRFNSGANVLTF.

This chain uses TRBV7-9 with TRBJ2-3; 9 nucleotides agree with TRBD2. Germline-derived CDR1 and CDR2 are SEHNR and FQNEAQ (reference sequence). CDR3 length equals 15 residues. After removal of 6 bases from V and 4 bases from J, the junction contained 8 bases not matched to a gene. CDR3 in DNA: TGTGCCAGCAGACCTGGACTAGCGTTCGCAGATACGCAGTATTTT. Amino acid sequence: CASRPGLAFADTQYF.

The J gene is TRBJ2-1, the V gene TRBV14, with 12 nucleotides matching TRBD2. V lost 0 bases and J lost 2; bases outside the gene matches: 8. Germline CDR1 and CDR2: SGHDN and FVKESK. The CDR3 consists of 19 residues. This CDR3 reads CASSQDRGLAGYPYNEQFF. CDR3 nucleotides: TGTGCCAGCAGCCAAGATCGGGGACTAGCGGGTTACCCCTACAATGAGCAGTTCTTC.

The CDR3 nucleotides read TGTGCCAGCAGCGTAGATCCGAGACAGGGTAACAATGAGCAGTTCTTC. Translated: CASSVDPRQGNNEQFF. V and J are TRBV9 and TRBJ2-1; 7 bases are a match to TRBD1. J was trimmed by 5 bases and V by 0 bases; bases with no gene match: 8. The germline V gene has CDR1 SGDLS and CDR2 YYNGEE. The CDR3 consists of 16 residues.

This chain connects TRBV30 to TRBJ2-7; 13 bases align to TRBD2. Germline V gene data show CDR1 as GTSNPN and CDR2 as SVGIG (reference sequence). Losses at the gene ends were 1 base for V and 6 bases for J; bases not matched to a gene: 6. The length of the CDR3 is 15 residues. In DNA, the CDR3 is TGTGCCTGGAGTGCCGGACTAGCGGGAGATGTCGAGCAGTACTTC. This translates into CAWSAGLAGDVEQYF.

The chain has TRBV11-2 and TRBJ2-7; D is uncertain. The CDR3 is 11 residues long. CDR1 and CDR2 from the germline V gene are SGHAT and FQNNGV. Trimming took 5 bases from V and 3 from J, leaving 5 bases between them. The CDR3 coding sequence is TGTGCCAGCAGCGAAGGCTACGAGCAGTACTTC. It codes for CASSEGYEQYF.

This sequence joins TRBV4-2 and TRBJ2-3; 10 bases are shared with TRBD1. V lost 4 bases, J lost 4 bases, and 8 bases stayed unmatched. This CDR3 has 16 amino acids. The V gene's germline CDR1 is LGHNA and CDR2 YNFKEQ. The CDR3 region has the DNA TGTGCCAGCAGCCCCGCTCCGGGACAGGGGTCAGATACGCAGTATTTT. Encoded protein: CASSPAPGQGSDTQYF.

The chain employs TRBV27 and TRBJ1-4; weak D call: TRBD1 (5 bases). This CDR3 spans 14 amino acids. Per the germline V gene, CDR1 is MNHEY and CDR2 is SMNVEV (reference sequence). The germline V and J ends were trimmed by 8 bases and 0 bases, with 10 bases remaining between them. The CDR3 loop is CASGVGATNEKLFF. The CDR3 nucleotides read TGTGCCAGCGGGGTGGGGGCAACTAATGAAAAACTGTTTTTT.

As to this clone: The same CDR3 can be traced to other DNA sequences in this sample. The genes are TRBV10-3 and TRBJ2-7; the D is unclear. V lost 2 bases, J lost 1 base, and 6 bases lay in between. In germline, CDR1 is ENHRY, CDR2 SYGVKD. CDR3 length: 13 residues. The chain's CDR3 is CAISEGGSYEQYF. CDR3 nucleotide sequence: TGTGCCATCAGTGAGGGCGGTTCCTACGAGCAGTACTTC.

This rearrangement joins TRBV4-3 to TRBJ1-4, with 8 bases aligning to TRBD1. From germline, CDR1 is LGHNA and CDR2 YSLEER. Losses at the gene ends were 3 bases for V and 7 bases for J; bases not matched to a gene: 7. There are 15 residues in the CDR3. The CDR3 spells CASSHGDRKSEKLFF. The DNA of the CDR3 is TGCGCCAGCAGCCATGGGGACAGGAAGAGTGAAAAACTGTTTTTT.